This T cell receptor beta chain comes out of a study of cytomegalovirus exposure and HLA in healthy donors. Broader study findings: As a later analysis revealed, most CMV-associated TCR beta chains appeared HLA-restricted. About 87% or about 30% of the time was how often most TCR beta V segments were productive, according to an earlier analysis. A link between a missense DCLRE1C variant and TCR beta V- and J-gene trimming emerged from a later analysis.

Researchers ran the PCR with 60 Vbeta and 13 Jbeta primers. TCRdb's copy holds only in-frame clones and misses some; the assay was immunoSEQ multiplex PCR. This table holds about 100,000 clones, 60% to 85% found once. This CDR3 has 15 amino acids. From germline, CDR1 is SGHNT and CDR2 YYREEE (reference sequence). The junction had 8 bases not matched to a gene; V was cut back by 4 bases and J by 4 bases. A word on this clone: Its antigen is unknown.

V and J are TRBV5-4 and TRBJ1-2, with 9 bases that match TRBD1. This TCR was recovered from a female donor in good health and CMV-seropositive. Sequencing was done on a sample of PBMCs. The CDR3: CASSRTGGATYGYTF. CDR3 DNA: TGTGCCAGCAGCCGAACAGGGGGCGCGACCTATGGCTACACCTTC.